This T cell receptor (beta chain) emerged from a study of shared T cell receptors in the human thymus. The ends were cut back, 3 bases at V and 5 bases at J, with 19 bases in the middle. The germline gives CDR1 SGHDT, CDR2 YYEEEE. The CDR3 loop spans 16 amino acids. Sequencing was performed with immunoSEQ multiplex PCR; in TCRdb, only in-frame clones are kept and a portion is missing. Here the sample spans more than 550,000 clones, 70% to 90% being singletons. The same data also contributed to another study, on human thymus T cells. That source notes: Immunologically healthy infants in Finland undergoing congenital heart defect surgery were the donors. The study used thymus tissue resected during corrective heart surgery. Repertoires from thymus and blood appeared to show biased V and J gene usage.

This TCR was sampled from a boy in the first two years of life with a congenital heart defect. The sequenced sample was thymocytes. The V call is TRBV5-6, the J call TRBJ2-3, with D possibly being TRBD1 (6 bases). CDR3 DNA sequence: TGTGCCAGCAGCTCGTTTGGGGGAACAGGGAAAGATACGCAGTATTTT. Protein sequence: CASSSFGGTGKDTQYF. Full variable domain (outside the CDR3, taken from reference TRBV5-6 and TRBJ2-3): DAGVTQSPTHLIKTRGQQVTLRCSPKSGHDTVSWYQQALGQGPQFIFQYYEEEERQRGNFPDRFSGHQFPNYSSELNVNALLLGDSALYLCASSSFGGTGKDTQYFGPGTRLTVL.